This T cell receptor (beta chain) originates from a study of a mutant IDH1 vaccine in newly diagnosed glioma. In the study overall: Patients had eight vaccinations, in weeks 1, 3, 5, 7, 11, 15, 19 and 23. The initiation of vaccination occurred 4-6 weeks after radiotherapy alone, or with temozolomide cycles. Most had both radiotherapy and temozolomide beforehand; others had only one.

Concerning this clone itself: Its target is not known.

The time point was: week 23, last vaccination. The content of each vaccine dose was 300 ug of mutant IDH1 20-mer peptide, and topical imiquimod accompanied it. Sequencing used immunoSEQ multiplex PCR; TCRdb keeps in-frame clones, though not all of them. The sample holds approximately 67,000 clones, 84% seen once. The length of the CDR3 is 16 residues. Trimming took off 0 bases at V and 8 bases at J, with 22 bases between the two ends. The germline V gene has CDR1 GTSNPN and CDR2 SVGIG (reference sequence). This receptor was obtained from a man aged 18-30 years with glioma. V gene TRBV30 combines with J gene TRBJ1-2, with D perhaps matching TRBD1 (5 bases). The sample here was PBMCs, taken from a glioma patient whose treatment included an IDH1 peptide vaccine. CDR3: CAWSVLAGPWLEGYTF. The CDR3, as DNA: TGTGCCTGGAGTGTACTGGCAGGGCCTTGGCTCGAGGGCTACACCTTC.